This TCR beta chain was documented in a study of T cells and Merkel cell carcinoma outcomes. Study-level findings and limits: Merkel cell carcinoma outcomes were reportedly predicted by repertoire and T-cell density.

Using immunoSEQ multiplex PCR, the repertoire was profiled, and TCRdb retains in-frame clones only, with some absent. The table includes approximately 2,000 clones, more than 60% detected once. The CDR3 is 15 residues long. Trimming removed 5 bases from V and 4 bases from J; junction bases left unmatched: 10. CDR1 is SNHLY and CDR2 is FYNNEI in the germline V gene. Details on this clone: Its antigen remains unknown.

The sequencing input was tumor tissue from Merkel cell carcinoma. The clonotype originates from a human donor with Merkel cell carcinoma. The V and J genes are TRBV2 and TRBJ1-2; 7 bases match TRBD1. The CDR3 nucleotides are TGTGCCAGCAGTTTTTTTCCGCGGACAGGCTATGGCTACACCTTC. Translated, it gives CASSFFPRTGYGYTF.